The 10 T cell receptor beta chains listed next were all sequenced from one sample in a study of Ad26.COV2.S vaccination and SARS-CoV-2 variants. Sequencing used immunoSEQ multiplex PCR; TCRdb keeps in-frame clones, though not all of them. The table includes about 420,000 clones, roughly 88% detected once. Documented treatment: roughly 19 received Ad26.COV2.S at low or high dose, single or two shots; roughly five received placebo; per-sample allocation not given. Specimen acquisition occurred on day 63 following the initial vaccine or placebo injection. The sequences come from peripheral blood, collected in a trial of Ad26.COV2.S vaccine versus placebo. The receptors come from a person aged 18-60 years who received the Ad26.COV2.S COVID-19 vaccine or a placebo.

This clone was counted a single time. The rearrangement joins TRBV5-1 to TRBJ2-3; the match to TRBD2 covers 10 bases. This CDR3 comprises 14 residues. After removal of 5 bases from V and 4 bases from J, the junction contained 4 bases not matched to a gene. Germline V CDR1 and CDR2: SGHRS, YFSETQ. The chain's CDR3 is CASSTLAGADTQYF. DNA of the CDR3: TGCGCCAGCAGTACCCTAGCGGGGGCAGATACGCAGTATTTT.

The gene calls are TRBV7-9 and TRBJ2-1; the D is unclear. This CDR3 is built from 16 residues. Between the trimmed V and J ends, which lost 4 bases and 5 bases, there was a span of 18 bases. Germline CDR1 reads SEHNR; CDR2 reads FQNEAQ (reference sequence). The CDR3 sequence: CASSSPVPRRNNEQFF. For the CDR3, the DNA is TGTGCCAGCAGCTCCCCGGTACCCCGAAGAAACAATGAGCAGTTCTTC.

J is TRBJ1-5 and V is TRBV15; 7 bases are a match to TRBD1. CDR3 length: 19 amino acids. V gave up 5 bases and J gave up 0 bases; unmatched junction bases: 16. In germline, CDR1 is LNHNV, CDR2 YYDKDF (reference sequence). The CDR3 DNA reads as TGTGCCACCAGCCAAGGGGGCAGGGGCCCTGAAAATAGCAATCAGCCCCAGCATTTT. This sequence encodes CATSQGGRGPENSNQPQHF. Full variable domain (outside the CDR3, taken from reference TRBV15 and TRBJ1-5): DAMVIQNPRYQVTQFGKPVTLSCSQTLNHNVMYWYQQKSSQAPKLLFHYYDKDFNNEADTPDNFQSRRPNTSFCFLDIRSPGLGDTAMYLCATSQGGRGPENSNQPQHFGDGTRLSIL.

The chain links TRBV20-1 to TRBJ1-1; D unresolved. There are 9 residues in the CDR3. Germline V gives CDR1 DFQATT, CDR2 SNEGSKA (reference sequence). Trimming pared 6 bases from V and 11 bases from J, leaving 10 bases between. The CDR3 coding sequence is TGCAGTGCCATGACACGGGCTTTCTTT. Amino acids: CSAMTRAFF.

The chain couples TRBV4-1 to TRBJ2-1, with 8 positions matching TRBD1. This CDR3 region has 14 residues. J lost 8 bases, V lost 1 base, and 4 bases had no gene match. Germline CDR1 reads MGHRA; CDR2 reads YSYEKL. Here the CDR3 DNA reads TGCGCCAGCAGCCAAGTGACAGGGGAATATGAGCAGTTCTTC. Amino acids: CASSQVTGEYEQFF.

The V gene is TRBV2, the J gene TRBJ1-1; D unresolved. CDR1 SNHLY and CDR2 FYNNEI come from the germline V gene. This CDR3 region has 12 residues. With 8 bases removed from V and 3 bases from J, the gap between germline ends came to 10 bases. CDR3 DNA: TGTGCCAGCGGGATTGAGGACACTGAAGCTTTCTTT. The encoded protein is CASGIEDTEAFF.

The J gene is TRBJ2-5, the V gene TRBV19; a weak D match, TRBD1 (6 bases). The V end lost 1 base, the J end lost 2 bases, and 14 bases lay between the germline ends. The CDR3 sequence is 16 residues long. Per the germline V gene, CDR1 is LNHDA and CDR2 is SQIVND (reference sequence). The CDR3 protein is CASSIGARGRQETQYF. CDR3 nucleotide sequence: TGTGCCAGTAGTATAGGAGCCAGGGGCAGGCAAGAGACCCAGTACTTC.

This clone occurred once. At the DNA level, this CDR3 is encoded by other sequences in the same sample as well. The V gene is TRBV7-8, the J gene TRBJ1-2; D remains unclear. The V end lost 1 base, the J end lost 4 bases, and 7 bases lay between the germline ends. The germline V gene has CDR1 SGHVS and CDR2 FQNEAQ. The CDR3 extends over 13 amino acids. Here the CDR3 reads CASSLGQTYGYTF. The CDR3 DNA follows: TGTGCCAGCAGCTTAGGGCAAACCTATGGCTACACCTTC.

In its sample, this clone was seen once. The chain couples TRBV28 to TRBJ2-2; D might be TRBD1 (6 bases). Germline V CDR1 and CDR2: MDHEN, SYDVKM. Trimming stripped 6 bases from V and 2 bases from J, with 10 bases between. The CDR3 is 14 residues long. The CDR3 nucleotides read TGTGCCAGCAGGGGACACAGCAACACCGGGGAGCTGTTTTTT. Translating it yields CASRGHSNTGELFF.

This chain joins TRBV27 and TRBJ2-7, with a tentative D call TRBD1 (5 bases). The V end lost 3 bases, the J end lost 4 bases, and 13 bases lay between the germline ends. The CDR3 consists of 14 residues. Germline V gene lookup returns CDR1 MNHEY and CDR2 SMNVEV (reference sequence). The CDR3 region is CASSLGPVGYEQYF. The CDR3 DNA follows: TGTGCCAGCAGTTTGGGGCCGGTCGGTTACGAGCAGTACTTC.